This T cell receptor (beta chain) is drawn from a study of blood T cell repertoires in COVID-19. The CDR3 consists of 15 residues. In germline, CDR1 is KGHDR, CDR2 SFDVKD. V dropped 4 bases and J dropped 1; count of bases not matched to a gene: 4. The table came from immunoSEQ multiplex PCR; TCRdb's copy has only in-frame clones and leaves some out. The repertoire has about 160,000 clones, 85% to 90% of them found once; the top ten carry about 6.3%. The origin of this receptor is a woman between 45 and 65 years old who had recovered from COVID-19. Sequenced sample: PBMCs or T cells enriched from blood (not recorded which). The V and J genes are TRBV24-1 and TRBJ1-1, with 8 bases lining up with TRBD1. CDR3 in amino acids: CATSEPGTGNTEAFF. The DNA for the CDR3 is TGTGCCACCAGTGAGCCCGGGACAGGGAACACTGAAGCTTTCTTT.